These 14 T cell receptor beta chains originate from one sample sequenced in a study of post-analysis software for immune sequencing data. Study conclusions and caveats: When patients were compared with controls, about five TRBV segments were more frequent, TRBV5-6, TRBV5-1 and TRBV20-1 among them.

No antigen is known for these receptors. Carried by the TCR beta cDNA libraries were unique molecular identifiers. TCRdb reprocessed the PCR reads via MiXCR and lists one record per CDR3 protein. Here the sample spans approximately 160,000 distinct CDR3 sequences, roughly 30% being singletons. Material for sequencing was blood. Receptors were obtained from a girl aged 5-17 years with multiple sclerosis.

This chain joins TRBV7-9 and TRBJ1-2; TRBD1 aligns across 7 bases. The CDR3 runs 12 residues. Germline lookup yields CDR1 SEHNR and CDR2 FQNEAQ (reference sequence). Trimming took 5 bases from V and 6 from J; bases not matched to a gene: 3. CDR3 DNA: TGTGCCAGCAGCCAGGGGGACAATGGCTACACCTTC. Amino acids: CASSQGDNGYTF.

This rearrangement joins TRBV27 to TRBJ1-1; D perhaps matches TRBD1 (6 bases). CDR3 size: 15 residues. CDR1 is MNHEY and CDR2 is SMNVEV in the germline V gene (reference sequence). V gave up 2 bases and J gave up 2 bases, with 12 bases separating them. Here the CDR3 DNA reads TGTGCCAGCAGTTTAAGCCACAGGGACAACACTGAAGCTTTCTTT. Translation gives CASSLSHRDNTEAFF.

In DNA, the CDR3 is TGCGCCAGCAGCTTGGCGCCTTCCTACGAGCAGTACTTC. This sequence encodes CASSLAPSYEQYF. J is TRBJ2-7 and V is TRBV5-1; the D is unclear. V lost 0 bases and J lost 1, with 5 bases in between. This CDR3 has 13 residues. Germline lookup yields CDR1 SGHRS and CDR2 YFSETQ. Full variable domain (missing parts from reference TRBV5-1 and TRBJ2-7): KAGVTQTPRYLIKTRGQQVTLSCSPISGHRSVSWYQQTPGQGLQFLFEYFSETQRNKGNFPGRFSGRQFSNSRSEMNVSTLELGDSALYLCASSLAPSYEQYFGPGTRLTVT.

J is TRBJ1-1 and V is TRBV7-8; D possibly corresponds to TRBD1 (5 bases). Germline V gene sequence: CDR1 SGHVS, CDR2 FQNEAQ. The CDR3 length is 17 residues. The V end was cut by 4 bases, the J end by 0 bases, with 18 bases between. CDR3 DNA sequence: TGTGCCAGCAGCTCCCGACAGTCGACCCTTATGAACACTGAAGCTTTCTTT. Its translation: CASSSRQSTLMNTEAFF.

Note on this clonotype: With a much larger clone just one base away, this may be a read error. The genes are TRBV12-3 or TRBV12-4 and TRBJ2-5, with 8 positions matching TRBD2. The CDR3 has 18 residues. V lost 3 bases to trimming and J lost 11 bases; unmatched junction nucleotides: 23. This chain's CDR3 is CASSFGLGTIGRVNEQYF. DNA of the CDR3: TGTGCCAGCAGTTTTGGGTTGGGGACTATCGGGAGGGTTAATGAGCAGTACTTC.

The chain uses TRBV5-1 and TRBJ1-1; 7 bases line up with TRBD1. Germline assignment: CDR1 SGHRS and CDR2 YFSETQ. This CDR3 comprises 14 residues. Trimming took 7 bases from V and 0 from J; bases not matched to a gene: 6. CDR3 protein: CASRSTGLNTEAFF. The CDR3, as DNA: TGCGCCAGCCGATCGACAGGGCTGAACACTGAAGCTTTCTTT.

Points on this clonotype: A much larger clonotype is one base distant, so this may be a read error. V and J are TRBV29-1 and TRBJ2-1; tentatively, D is TRBD2 (5 bases). Germline values: CDR1 SQVTM, CDR2 ANQGSEA. The germline V and J ends were trimmed by 8 bases and 6 bases, with 20 bases remaining between them. CDR3 size: 14 residues. The CDR3 DNA sequence: TGCAGCACAAGGACGGTTGGGAGATTCAATGAGCAGTTCTTC. Translation: CSTRTVGRFNEQFF.

V is TRBV7-9 and J is TRBJ1-5, with a tentative D call TRBD1 (5 bases). CDR3 length equals 18 residues. Germline assignment: CDR1 SEHNR and CDR2 FQNEAQ (reference sequence). The germline V and J ends were trimmed by 4 bases and 0 bases, with 19 bases remaining between them. The CDR3 DNA reads as TGTGCCAGCAGCTCTACGACAGACGCGCTTTATAGCAATCAGCCCCAGCATTTT. Protein product: CASSSTTDALYSNQPQHF. Looking up the rest from reference TRBV7-9 and TRBJ1-5 gives the full variable domain: DTGVSQNPRHKITKRGQNVTFRCDPISEHNRLYWYRQTLGQGPEFLTYFQNEAQLEKSRLLSDRFSAERPKGSFSTLEIQRTEQGDSAMYLCASSSTTDALYSNQPQHFGDGTRLSIL.

A note on this clonotype: A much larger clonotype is one base distant, so this may be a read error. The chain joins TRBV7-2 to TRBJ2-3; D might be TRBD1 or TRBD2, each matching 6 bases. The germline V gene encodes CDR1 SGHTA and CDR2 FQGNSA. The CDR3 is 16 residues long. Trimming removed 8 bases from V and 8 bases from J, with 26 bases in between. For the CDR3, the DNA is TGTGCCAGCGGATCCACCGGGGGCTCTATCGTAGGTACGCAGTATTTT. Translating it yields CASGSTGGSIVGTQYF.

The chain carries TRBV7-3 and TRBJ2-1; 11 nucleotides align to TRBD2. The CDR3 spans 18 residues. Trimming took 5 bases from V and 2 from J; bases not matched to a gene: 11. The germline CDR1 and CDR2 sequences are SGHTA and FQGTGA. The CDR3 loop reads CASSRLAGKVDAYNEQFF. The CDR3 coding sequence is TGTGCCAGCAGCCGACTAGCGGGAAAGGTTGACGCCTACAATGAGCAGTTCTTC.

This clonotype was seen only a few times. This chain joins TRBV6-2 or TRBV6-3 and TRBJ2-3; D is perhaps TRBD2 (5 bases). Germline V gives CDR1 MNHEY, CDR2 SVGEGT. V lost 6 bases, J lost 1 base, and 14 bases lay in between. This CDR3 contains 15 residues. CDR3 nucleotide sequence: TGTGCCAGCAGAGGGTATGTGGGAGGCACAGATACGCAGTATTTT. Translating it yields CASRGYVGGTDTQYF.

The rearrangement links TRBV5-1 to TRBJ2-1; 11 positions match TRBD2. CDR3 length: 15 residues. Germline values: CDR1 SGHRS, CDR2 YFSETQ. Losses at the gene ends were 3 bases for V and 7 bases for J; bases not matched to a gene: 6. The CDR3 sequence: CASSYVLAGVNEQFF. Here the CDR3 DNA reads TGCGCCAGCAGCTATGTACTAGCGGGAGTAAATGAGCAGTTCTTC.

This clonotype has a count of ten or more. The chain uses TRBV5-5 and TRBJ2-7, with 11 bases identical to TRBD1. V lost 2 bases, J lost 6 bases, and 7 bases stayed unmatched. CDR1 is SGHKS, CDR2 YYEKEE, per germline (reference sequence). The CDR3 length is 15 residues. CDR3 coding DNA: TGTGCCAGCAGCTTCCTTGGGACAGGGGGTCGCGAGCAGTACTTC. Encoded protein: CASSFLGTGGREQYF.

Notes on this clonotype: This may be a read error, as it is one base from a much larger clone. The chain recombines TRBV12-3 or TRBV12-4 with TRBJ2-4, with 7 bases matching TRBD2. The end of the DNA aligns better with TRBJ2-5, so the J call may be wrong. The CDR3 has 15 amino acids. The CDR3 DNA reads as TGTGCCAGCAGTGGCCAAGCGGGACCTCAAGAGACCCAGTACTTC. This gives the protein CASSGQAGPQETQYF.